Sequencing of this T cell receptor (beta chain) was carried out in a study of tumor-infiltrating lymphocytes in primary liver carcinoma. It was from roughly 20-30 mg of unsorted bulk tissue that RNA and DNA were co-extracted. Without exception, tumor samples held over 75% viable tumor cells. The investigators made TCR beta cDNA from about 500 ng total RNA, using a constant-region primer. Three nested multiplex PCR rounds, a slightly modified ARM-PCR method, built the TCR beta libraries. A C-beta reverse primer was combined with TRBV1-TRBV30 forward primers in the first two PCR rounds, and each round had approximately 9 cycles. TCRdb fed the multiplex PCR reads into MiXCR, producing one record per CDR3 protein. The data show approximately 110,000 distinct CDR3 sequences, with about four fifths seen just once and under 25% held by the top ten. The CDR3 is made up of 16 amino acids.

Sequenced: liver tumor tissue from sampling region 3. Regarding subset: tumor region T3, left-lateral pole. The clonotype originates from a man in his forties with primary liver carcinoma and hepatitis B virus infection. The chain links TRBV12-1 to TRBJ2-7; the table calls TRBD1, which could not be checked here. TRBV12-1 is a documented pseudogene. The DNA of the CDR3 is TGTGCCAGCAGCTTTTTCGGAGGACATAGAGCCCACGAGCAGTACTTC. This translates into CASSFFGGHRAHEQYF.